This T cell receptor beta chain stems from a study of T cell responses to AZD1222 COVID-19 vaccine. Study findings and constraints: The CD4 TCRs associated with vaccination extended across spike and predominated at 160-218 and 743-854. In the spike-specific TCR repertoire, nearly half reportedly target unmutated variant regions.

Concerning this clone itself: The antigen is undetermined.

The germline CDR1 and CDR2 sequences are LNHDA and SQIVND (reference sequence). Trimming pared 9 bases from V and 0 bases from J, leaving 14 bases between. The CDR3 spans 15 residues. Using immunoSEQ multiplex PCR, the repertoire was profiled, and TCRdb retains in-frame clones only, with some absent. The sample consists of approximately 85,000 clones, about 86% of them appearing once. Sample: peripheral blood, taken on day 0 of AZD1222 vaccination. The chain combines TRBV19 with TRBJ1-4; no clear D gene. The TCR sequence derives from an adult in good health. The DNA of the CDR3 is TGTGCCAGCTCTGAGGCGGCCGCAACTAATGAAAAACTGTTTTTT. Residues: CASSEAAATNEKLFF.